The following is a T cell receptor (beta chain) sequence with its context. No antigen is known for it. Time point meaning: persistent/refractory GD, antithyroid drugs over 5 years with positive TRAb. There was RNA extracted from PBMCs, and the TCR library was made from it. Patients with Graves' disease were diagnosed by American Thyroid Association guidelines. This specimen comes from a study of regulatory T cells in long-lasting Graves disease. Study at large: Persistence in Graves' disease required over 5 years of antithyroid drugs plus positive TSH receptor antibodies.

The germline V gene has CDR1 MDHEN and CDR2 SYDVKM. Between the trimmed V and J ends, which lost 8 bases and 5 bases, there was a span of 15 bases. CDR3 length: 14 amino acids. Building the TCR beta libraries relied on iRepertoire HTBI primers, and CDR3 regions underwent Arm-PCR. TCRdb re-called the multiplex PCR reads through MiXCR, storing one row per CDR3 protein. The table lists about 400,000 distinct CDR3 sequences, roughly 20% of them singletons, with 20% to 25% in the top ten. General study points: Fewer public clonotypes were shared by new patients (over 950) than by persistent patients (roughly 2,500).

This specimen was peripheral blood mononuclear cells (PBMCs), taken when the disease was refractory, from a patient treated with antithyroid drugs. The genes are TRBV28 and TRBJ1-4, with D possibly TRBD1 on 6 matching bases. The sequence came from a female donor with Graves disease. CDR3 DNA sequence: TGTGCCAGCCGCCGGACAGTTGGGAATGAAAAACTGTTTTTT. Its translation: CASRRTVGNEKLFF. Using reference TRBV28 and TRBJ1-4 for the parts outside the CDR3, the full variable domain is DVKVTQSSRYLVKRTGEKVFLECVQDMDHENMFWYRQDPGLGLRLIYFSYDVKMKEKGDIPEGYSVSREKKERFSLILESASTNQTSMYLCASRRTVGNEKLFFGSGTQLSVL.